The 16 T cell receptor beta chains reported below all come from one sample, sequenced in a study of blood T cell repertoires in COVID-19. Here immunoSEQ multiplex PCR was the method, and the copy in TCRdb shows in-frame clones only, minus some. This table has roughly 70,000 clones, around four fifths appearing once. Sample: peripheral blood. The receptors here all came from a man in his fifties or sixties with COVID-19, enrolled during active disease.

A single count supports this clone. The DNA of the CDR3 is TGTGCCAGCAGTCTCCTGACAGGGATTAACTATGGCTACACCTTC. Amino acids: CASSLLTGINYGYTF. J is TRBJ1-2 and V is TRBV6-5; TRBD1 matches 7 bases. Germline lookup yields CDR1 MNHEY and CDR2 SVGAGI. CDR3 length equals 15 residues. The ends lost 5 bases at V and 1 base at J; junction bases unmatched: 7.

The chain uses TRBV10-1 and TRBJ2-7; 9 bases line up with TRBD1. V lost 4 bases to trimming and J lost 5 bases; unmatched junction nucleotides: 0. Per germline, CDR1 WNHNN and CDR2 SYGVQD (reference sequence). The CDR3 covers 12 residues. CDR3 sequence reads: CASSGDRDEQYF. In DNA, the CDR3 is TGCGCCAGCAGTGGGGACAGGGACGAGCAGTACTTC.

CDR3 DNA sequence: TGTGCCAGCAGCTCCTCAGACGAGCAGTACTTC. As protein: CASSSSDEQYF. V and J are TRBV11-2 and TRBJ2-7, with D uncertain. The CDR3 runs to 11 residues. Germline V lookup: CDR1 SGHAT, CDR2 FQNNGV. Trimming took off 4 bases at V and 5 bases at J, with 6 bases between the two ends.

This chain joins TRBV7-3 and TRBJ2-1, with 7 positions matching TRBD2. CDR1 is SGHTA and CDR2 is FQGTGA in the germline V gene. The length of the CDR3 is 12 residues. J lost 9 bases, V lost 4 bases, and 3 bases had no gene match. In DNA form, the CDR3 reads TGTGCCAGCAGCTCCCCGGGGGGTGAGCAGTTCTTC. Translated, it gives CASSSPGGEQFF.

The J gene is TRBJ2-7, the V gene TRBV5-6; D may be TRBD1 (6 bases). The CDR3 runs 14 residues. The V end lost 2 bases, the J end lost 5 bases, and 14 bases lay between the germline ends. Germline V gene sequence: CDR1 SGHDT, CDR2 YYEEEE. The CDR3 loop reads CASSLSNRAHEQYF. CDR3 DNA: TGTGCCAGCAGCTTAAGTAACAGGGCTCACGAGCAGTACTTC.

This clone was seen a single time. The rearrangement joins TRBV6-6 to TRBJ2-3, with TRBD2 matching 8 bases. The CDR3 runs 16 residues. With 5 bases clipped from V and 3 bases from J, the junction kept 10 bases outside the gene matches. Germline CDR1 and CDR2: MNHNY and SVGAGI (reference sequence). CDR3 region: CASSHRPGGGTDTQYF. The CDR3 bases are TGTGCCAGCAGTCACCGCCCCGGGGGGGGGACAGATACGCAGTATTTT.

This sequence joins TRBV6-5 and TRBJ2-7; tentatively, D is TRBD2 (6 bases). Germline V CDR1 and CDR2: MNHEY, SVGAGI. Trimming took off 5 bases at V and 2 bases at J, with 10 bases between the two ends. This CDR3 contains 13 residues. CDR3 coding DNA: TGTGCCAGCAGTAGTCCGGGAGCCTACGAGCAGTACTTC. It is translated as CASSSPGAYEQYF.

This chain joins TRBV5-4 and TRBJ2-7, with 8 bases identical to TRBD1. The CDR3 loop spans 16 amino acids. Looked up from germline, CDR1 is SGHNT and CDR2 is YYREEE (reference sequence). The V and J ends lost 2 bases and 3 bases, in that order; junction bases with no gene match: 10. This CDR3 is CASSFQGASRGYEQYF. The CDR3 DNA reads as TGTGCCAGCAGCTTCCAGGGGGCATCCCGGGGCTACGAGCAGTACTTC. Together with reference TRBV5-4 and TRBJ2-7, the CDR3 gives the full variable domain: ETGVTQSPTHLIKTRGQQVTLRCSSQSGHNTVSWYQQALGQGPQFIFQYYREEENGRGNFPPRFSGLQFPNYSSELNVNALELDDSALYLCASSFQGASRGYEQYFGPGTRLTVT.

V and J are TRBV7-6 and TRBJ2-3; D gene uncertain. The CDR3 spans 12 residues. The V gene lost 1 base and the J gene lost 7 bases, with 6 bases spanning the gap. Germline-derived CDR1 and CDR2 are SGHVS and FNYEAQ. CDR3 residues: CASSLESNTQYF. The CDR3 DNA is TGTGCCAGCAGCTTAGAGTCTAATACGCAGTATTTT.

CDR3 in DNA: TGTGCCAGCAGCTTGAGAGGAGTTCGAGATACGCAGTATTTT. It codes for CASSLRGVRDTQYF. This chain uses TRBV9 with TRBJ2-3, with no clear D. Trimming removed 4 bases at V and 5 bases at J, with 14 bases between. The length of the CDR3 is 14 residues. Germline values: CDR1 SGDLS, CDR2 YYNGEE.

V gene TRBV5-1 combines with J gene TRBJ1-1; 7 bases line up with TRBD1. The CDR3 loop spans 17 amino acids. The germline CDR1 and CDR2 sequences are SGHRS and YFSETQ. V trimming: 3 bases; J trimming: 0 bases; junction bases outside the gene matches: 11. CDR3 protein: CASSSRGGPLMNTEAFF. CDR3 coding DNA: TGCGCCAGCAGCTCACGAGGGGGCCCTTTAATGAACACTGAAGCTTTCTTT.

This sequence joins TRBV10-3 and TRBJ2-3, with D possibly TRBD1 on 6 matching bases. CDR1 and CDR2 (germline): ENHRY, SYGVKD. Trimming took 2 bases from V and 5 from J, leaving 8 bases between them. This CDR3 contains 13 residues. The CDR3 sequence is CAISEVGGDTQYF. CDR3 in DNA: TGTGCCATCAGTGAGGTAGGGGGAGATACGCAGTATTTT.

V is TRBV19 and J is TRBJ1-3; D is unresolved. The CDR3 is 15 residues long. The germline gives CDR1 LNHDA, CDR2 SQIVND (reference sequence). With 5 bases removed from V and 2 bases from J, the gap between germline ends came to 13 bases. Here the CDR3 reads CASSPSAVPGNTIYF. CDR3 coding DNA: TGTGCCAGTAGTCCCAGCGCGGTGCCTGGAAACACCATATATTTT.

The rearrangement uses TRBV9 and TRBJ1-2; D gene ambiguous. V lost 3 bases to trimming and J lost 0 bases, with 9 bases between them. Germline V gene lookup returns CDR1 SGDLS and CDR2 YYNGEE. This CDR3 is built from 14 residues. The CDR3 sequence is CASSAIGANYGYTF. In nucleotides, the CDR3 is TGTGCCAGCAGCGCCATTGGAGCTAACTATGGCTACACCTTC. Full variable domain (rest looked up from reference TRBV9 and TRBJ1-2): DSGVTQTPKHLITATGQRVTLRCSPRSGDLSVYWYQQSLDQGLQFLIQYYNGEERAKGNILERFSAQQFPDLHSELNLSSLELGDSALYFCASSAIGANYGYTFGSGTRLTVV.

The J gene is TRBJ2-2, the V gene TRBV29-1; TRBD1 aligns across 11 bases. The CDR3 spans 14 residues. V gave up 7 bases and J gave up 6 bases; unmatched junction bases: 7. In germline, CDR1 is SQVTM, CDR2 ANQGSEA. The CDR3 spells CSAVGTGGPGELFF. The CDR3 region has the DNA TGCAGCGCCGTGGGGACAGGGGGTCCCGGGGAGCTGTTTTTT.

Written as DNA, the CDR3 is TGTGCCAGCAGTGCAGGGACTAGCGGGAGTTATGAGCAGTTCTTC. The encoded protein is CASSAGTSGSYEQFF. The J gene is TRBJ2-1, the V gene TRBV27, with TRBD2 matching over 14 bases. Trimming removed 5 bases from V and 8 bases from J; junction bases left unmatched: 5. Germline V gives CDR1 MNHEY, CDR2 SMNVEV (reference sequence). This CDR3 comprises 15 residues.